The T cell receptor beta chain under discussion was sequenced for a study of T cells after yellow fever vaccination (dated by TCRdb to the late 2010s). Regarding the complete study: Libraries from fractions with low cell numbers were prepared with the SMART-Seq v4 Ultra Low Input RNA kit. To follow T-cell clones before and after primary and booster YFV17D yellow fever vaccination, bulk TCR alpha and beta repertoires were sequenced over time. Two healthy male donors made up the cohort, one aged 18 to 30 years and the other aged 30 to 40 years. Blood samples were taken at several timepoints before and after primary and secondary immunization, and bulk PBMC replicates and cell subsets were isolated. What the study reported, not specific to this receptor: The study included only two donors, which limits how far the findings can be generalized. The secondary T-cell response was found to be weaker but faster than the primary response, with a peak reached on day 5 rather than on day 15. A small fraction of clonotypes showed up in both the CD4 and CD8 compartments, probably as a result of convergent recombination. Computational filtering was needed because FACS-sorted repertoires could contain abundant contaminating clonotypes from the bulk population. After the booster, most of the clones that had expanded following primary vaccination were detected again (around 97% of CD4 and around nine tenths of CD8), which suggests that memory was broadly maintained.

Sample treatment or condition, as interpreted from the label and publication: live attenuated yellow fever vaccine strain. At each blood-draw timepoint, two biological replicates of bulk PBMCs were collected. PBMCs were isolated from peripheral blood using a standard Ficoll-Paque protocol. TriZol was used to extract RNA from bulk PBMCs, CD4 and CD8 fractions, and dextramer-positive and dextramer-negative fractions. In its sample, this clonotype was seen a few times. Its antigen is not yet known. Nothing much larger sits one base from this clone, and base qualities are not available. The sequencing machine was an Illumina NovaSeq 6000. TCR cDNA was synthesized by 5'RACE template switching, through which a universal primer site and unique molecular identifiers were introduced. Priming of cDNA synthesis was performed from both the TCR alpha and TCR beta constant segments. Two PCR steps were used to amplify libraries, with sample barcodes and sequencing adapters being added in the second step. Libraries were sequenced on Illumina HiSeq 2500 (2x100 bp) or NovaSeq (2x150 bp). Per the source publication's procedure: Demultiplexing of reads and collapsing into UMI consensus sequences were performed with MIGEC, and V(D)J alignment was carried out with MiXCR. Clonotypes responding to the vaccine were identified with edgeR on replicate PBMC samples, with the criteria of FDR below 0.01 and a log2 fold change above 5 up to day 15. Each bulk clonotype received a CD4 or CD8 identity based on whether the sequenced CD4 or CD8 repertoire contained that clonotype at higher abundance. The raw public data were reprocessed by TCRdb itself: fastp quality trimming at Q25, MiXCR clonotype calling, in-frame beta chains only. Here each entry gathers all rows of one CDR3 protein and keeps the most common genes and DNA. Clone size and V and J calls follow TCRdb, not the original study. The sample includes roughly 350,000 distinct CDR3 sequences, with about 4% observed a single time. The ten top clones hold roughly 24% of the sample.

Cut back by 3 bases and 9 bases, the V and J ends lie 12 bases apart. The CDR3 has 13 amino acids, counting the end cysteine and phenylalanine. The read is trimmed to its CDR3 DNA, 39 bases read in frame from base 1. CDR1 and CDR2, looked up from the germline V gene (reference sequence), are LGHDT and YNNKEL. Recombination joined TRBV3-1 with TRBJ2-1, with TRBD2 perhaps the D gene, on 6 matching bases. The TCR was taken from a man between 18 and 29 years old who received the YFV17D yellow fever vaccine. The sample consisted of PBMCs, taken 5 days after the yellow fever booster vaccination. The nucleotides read TGTGCCAGCAGCCAGGTGCGGGGCCTTGAGCAGTTCTTC. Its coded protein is CASSQVRGLEQFF.